A single sample is the source of the 32 T cell receptor beta chains below, sequenced in a study of T-cell reconstitution after alpha-beta-depleted transplantation in children. The TCRbeta library was prepared with unique molecular identifiers. TCRdb re-called the PCR reads with MiXCR, one entry per CDR3 protein. The sample lists 800,000 to 1,000,000 distinct CDR3 sequences; about 30% were seen once. The sequences come from PBMCs, mostly from graft donor cells, collected 360 days after TCRalphabeta/CD19-depleted stem cell transplant. The receptors come from a boy under three years old who had a stem cell transplant for SCID, so the T cells may come from the graft donor.

This clonotype has just a few counts. This chain links TRBV7-9 with TRBJ2-7; 9 bases match TRBD1. Trimming cost V 3 bases and J 2 bases; bases outside gene matches: 5. The CDR3 contains 15 residues. CDR1 and CDR2 (germline): SEHNR, FQNEAQ (reference sequence). The CDR3 loop reads CASSFRQGVTYEQYF. CDR3 bases: TGTGCCAGCAGCTTCAGACAGGGGGTAACCTACGAGCAGTACTTC.

V is TRBV12-3 or TRBV12-4 and J is TRBJ2-6, with no clear D. Between the trimmed V and J ends, which lost 3 bases and 0 bases, there was a span of 12 bases. The CDR3 runs 17 residues. The CDR3, as DNA: TGTGCCAGCAGTTTTGGAGCCCTTATCTCTGGGGCCAACGTCCTGACTTTC. Amino acid sequence: CASSFGALISGANVLTF.

J is TRBJ1-5 and V is TRBV12-3 or TRBV12-4; D possibly corresponds to TRBD1 (5 bases). Trimming removed 2 bases from V and 1 base from J, with 9 bases in between. The CDR3 sequence is 15 residues long. CDR3 sequence: CASSLYGGSNQPQHF. DNA for the CDR3: TGTGCCAGCAGTTTATACGGGGGAAGCAATCAGCCCCAGCATTTT.

The CDR3: CASSPRSGSGGGVISYNEQFF. Written as DNA, the CDR3 is TGTGCCAGCAGCCCGCGTAGTGGTAGCGGGGGGGGAGTTATTTCCTACAATGAGCAGTTCTTC. The chain combines TRBV11-1 with TRBJ2-1, with 11 bases lining up with TRBD2. The V gene end was trimmed by 5 bases and the J gene end by 1 base; junction bases not matched to a gene: 19. Looked up from germline, CDR1 is SGHAT and CDR2 is FQDESV (reference sequence). The CDR3 has 21 residues.

This clonotype was seen more than once but under ten times. This rearrangement joins TRBV20-1 to TRBJ2-7; TRBD1 might be the D (5 bases). This CDR3 is 14 amino acids long. Trimming shortened V by 1 base and J by 2 bases, and 12 bases separated the two germline ends. Germline CDR1 DFQATT, CDR2 SNEGSKA (reference sequence). CDR3 residues: CSARGQLPTYEQYF. CDR3 bases: TGCAGTGCTAGAGGACAGTTGCCTACCTACGAGCAGTACTTC.

CDR3 sequence: CASSSRRRVVRDTQYF. CDR3 in DNA: TGTGCCAGCAGCTCAAGGAGGAGGGTCGTTCGAGATACGCAGTATTTT. This chain connects TRBV7-9 to TRBJ2-3; perhaps TRBD2 as D (6 bases). V lost 4 bases to trimming and J lost 5 bases, with 19 bases between them. The CDR3 totals 16 residues. Germline V lookup: CDR1 SEHNR, CDR2 FQNEAQ (reference sequence).

This chain joins TRBV18 and TRBJ2-1; tentatively, D is TRBD1 (6 bases). This CDR3 contains 15 residues. The germline V and J ends were trimmed by 3 bases and 3 bases, with 12 bases remaining between them. Germline lookup yields CDR1 KGHSH and CDR2 LQKENI. DNA of the CDR3: TGTGCCAGCTCACCGTACAGGGTAAGCTACAATGAGCAGTTCTTC. It is translated as CASSPYRVSYNEQFF.

This clonotype came up many times. The V and J genes are TRBV4-2 and TRBJ1-1; D is uncertain. The V end lost 0 bases, the J end lost 4 bases, and 12 bases lay between the germline ends. Germline CDR1 is LGHNA and CDR2 is YNFKEQ. The CDR3 spans 15 residues. This CDR3 reads CASSQDTLRSTEAFF. DNA for the CDR3: TGTGCCAGCAGCCAAGATACCCTACGGAGCACTGAAGCTTTCTTT.

J is TRBJ2-3 and V is TRBV20-1; a possible D gene is TRBD1 (6 bases). V lost 5 bases to trimming and J lost 4 bases, with 19 bases between them. Germline V gives CDR1 DFQATT, CDR2 SNEGSKA (reference sequence). CDR3 size: 15 residues. The CDR3 here is CSAFLRGPRADTQYF. CDR3 sequence (DNA): TGCAGTGCTTTTCTCAGGGGACCTCGGGCAGATACGCAGTATTTT.

The chain joins TRBV28 to TRBJ2-3; TRBD2 agrees at 12 bases. The germline gives CDR1 MDHEN, CDR2 SYDVKM. J lost 6 bases, V lost 6 bases, and 10 bases had no gene match. The CDR3 has 16 residues. CDR3 residues: CASSRDASGGADTQYF. CDR3 nucleotides: TGTGCCAGCAGCCGTGACGCTAGCGGGGGGGCTGATACGCAGTATTTT.

A few counts support this clonotype. The rearrangement links TRBV12-3 or TRBV12-4 to TRBJ2-7; tentative D call: TRBD2 (5 bases). Trimming left V 6 bases short and J 0 bases short, with 15 bases between. This CDR3 contains 15 residues. Written as DNA, the CDR3 is TGTGCCAGCAGCTTAACAACGGGGAGCTCCTACGAGCAGTACTTC. Translation: CASSLTTGSSYEQYF.

V usage is TRBV5-1 and J usage is TRBJ2-2, with D unclear. Germline V gene lookup returns CDR1 SGHRS and CDR2 YFSETQ. V was trimmed by 3 bases and J by 7 bases, leaving 4 bases between them. CDR3 length equals 11 residues. CDR3 nucleotides: TGCGCCAGCAGCTCGGACGGGGAGCTGTTTTTT. This gives the protein CASSSDGELFF.

This clonotype was found a few times. V is TRBV20-1 and J is TRBJ2-7; TRBD2 agrees at 10 bases. This CDR3 has 16 amino acids. CDR1 DFQATT and CDR2 SNEGSKA come from the germline V gene (reference sequence). V dropped 3 bases and J dropped 2; count of bases not matched to a gene: 10. As DNA, the CDR3 is TGCAGTGCTAGGATCCTAGCGGGGGACCACCCCTACGAGCAGTACTTC. As protein: CSARILAGDHPYEQYF.

The chain has TRBV20-1 and TRBJ1-1, with TRBD1 matching over 9 bases. This CDR3 comprises 12 residues. J was trimmed by 7 bases and V by 7 bases; bases with no gene match: 7. From germline, CDR1 is DFQATT and CDR2 SNEGSKA (reference sequence). For the CDR3, the DNA is TGCAGTGGCAGCGACAGGGGGGTTGAAGCTTTCTTT. It encodes CSGSDRGVEAFF.

This clonotype was found a few times. The CDR3 spells CSARDLGQGRTDTQYF. CDR3 sequence (DNA): TGCAGTGCTAGAGATCTCGGACAGGGCCGTACGGATACGCAGTATTTT. The J gene is TRBJ2-3, the V gene TRBV20-1; TRBD1 matches at 8 bases. From germline, CDR1 is DFQATT and CDR2 SNEGSKA (reference sequence). The ends lost 0 bases at V and 6 bases at J; junction bases unmatched: 11. This CDR3 is built from 16 residues.

This clonotype was recorded at least ten times. The rearrangement links TRBV6-5 to TRBJ2-7; 8 nucleotides agree with TRBD2. The CDR3 loop spans 16 amino acids. In germline, CDR1 is MNHEY, CDR2 SVGAGI. Trimming at V came to 0 bases and at J to 1 base, leaving 5 bases not matched to a gene. CDR3 in amino acids: CASSYSILAASYEQYF. DNA for the CDR3: TGTGCCAGCAGTTACTCGATACTAGCGGCGTCCTACGAGCAGTACTTC.

This chain uses TRBV4-2 with TRBJ1-5, with TRBD1 as a possible D gene (5 bases). In germline, CDR1 is LGHNA, CDR2 YNFKEQ. V lost 0 bases to trimming and J lost 5 bases, with 11 bases between them. This CDR3 has 15 residues. The CDR3 coding sequence is TGTGCCAGCAGCCAAGATCCTGGGGGTTATCAGCCCCAGCATTTT. Amino acids: CASSQDPGGYQPQHF.

The chain is built from TRBV12-3 or TRBV12-4 and TRBJ1-1; D is unresolved. The CDR3 spans 12 residues. The ends were cut back, 6 bases at V and 5 bases at J, with 10 bases in the middle. CDR3 amino acids: CASRNPGTEAFF. CDR3 coding DNA: TGTGCCAGCAGAAACCCGGGGACTGAAGCTTTCTTT.

In DNA, the CDR3 is TGTGCCACCAGCAGAGATCCGTGGTCACAGGGCTACACCTTC. It is translated as CATSRDPWSQGYTF. The genes are TRBV15 and TRBJ1-2; no reliable D call. Germline CDR1 LNHNV, CDR2 YYDKDF (reference sequence). V lost 0 bases, J lost 8 bases, and 13 bases lay in between. The CDR3 is 14 amino acids.

This clonotype has just a few counts. J is TRBJ2-7 and V is TRBV20-1; 10 bases are a match to TRBD1. Germline CDR1 is DFQATT and CDR2 is SNEGSKA (reference sequence). CDR3 length: 14 amino acids. The V segment lost 0 bases and the J segment 4 bases; nucleotides outside the gene matches: 3. CDR3 nucleotides: TGCAGTGCTAGAGATGGACAGGGGGGTTACGAGCAGTACTTC. As protein: CSARDGQGGYEQYF.

This clonotype was observed a few times. The chain combines TRBV28 with TRBJ2-7, with D possibly being TRBD1 (6 bases). The ends were cut back, 6 bases at V and 6 bases at J, with 15 bases in the middle. Germline values: CDR1 MDHEN, CDR2 SYDVKM. This CDR3 is 13 amino acids long. The CDR3 reads CASRQRPRGEQYF. DNA for the CDR3: TGTGCCAGCAGACAAAGACCCAGGGGCGAGCAGTACTTC.

This clonotype was counted ten times or more. The rearrangement links TRBV12-3 or TRBV12-4 to TRBJ2-1; weak D call: TRBD1 (6 bases). The CDR3 is 15 residues long. Deletions cut 3 bases from V and 7 bases from J, with 16 bases between. CDR3 residues: CASSLGQTSRNEQFF. CDR3 DNA sequence: TGTGCCAGCAGTTTGGGACAAACTTCTCGGAATGAGCAGTTCTTC.

This clonotype was detected only a few times. The rearrangement uses TRBV29-1 and TRBJ1-1; tentative D call: TRBD1 (5 bases). Per the germline V gene, CDR1 is SQVTM and CDR2 is ANQGSEA. This CDR3 spans 13 amino acids. V was shortened by 6 bases and J by 1 base, with 12 bases between the two germline ends. The CDR3 region has the DNA TGCAGCGTGCGCGGGGGGACGAACACTGAAGCTTTCTTT. Translated: CSVRGGTNTEAFF.

The chain carries TRBV12-5 and TRBJ2-1; no definite D call. The length of the CDR3 is 14 residues. Germline CDR1 reads LGHNT; CDR2 reads FRNRAP. Between the trimmed V and J ends, which lost 6 bases and 4 bases, there was a span of 13 bases. The CDR3 reads CASGVDLLYNEQFF. CDR3 bases: TGTGCTAGTGGAGTCGACCTCTTATACAATGAGCAGTTCTTC.

This rearrangement joins TRBV25-1 to TRBJ2-1; D may be TRBD1 or TRBD2 (5 bases each). The CDR3 loop spans 12 amino acids. V was pared by 5 bases and J by 14 bases, with 16 bases between. Germline V CDR1 and CDR2: MGHDK, SYGVNS. The CDR3 reads CASSPLSGTKFF. The CDR3 coding sequence is TGTGCCAGCAGTCCACTGTCCGGGACGAAGTTCTTC.

The chain joins TRBV4-3 to TRBJ2-1; D is perhaps TRBD2 (5 bases). The CDR3 spans 15 residues. The ends were cut back, 0 bases at V and 3 bases at J, with 9 bases in the middle. CDR1 is LGHNA and CDR2 is YSLEER in the germline V gene. The CDR3 DNA reads TGCGCCAGCAGCCAAGACGAGGGCTTCTACAATGAGCAGTTCTTC. Its translation: CASSQDEGFYNEQFF.

This clonotype has only a few counts. The rearrangement uses TRBV27 and TRBJ1-1; D is perhaps TRBD1 (5 bases). V was trimmed by 3 bases and J by 1 base, leaving 12 bases between them. The CDR3 extends over 15 amino acids. From germline, CDR1 is MNHEY and CDR2 SMNVEV (reference sequence). CDR3 nucleotides: TGTGCCAGCAGTTTTGCGGGGGGTGGGAACACTGAAGCTTTCTTT. Residues: CASSFAGGGNTEAFF.

This clonotype was observed a handful of times. This rearrangement joins TRBV7-8 to TRBJ1-2, with 7 bases identical to TRBD1. The CDR3 sequence is 15 residues long. V lost 1 base to trimming and J lost 2 bases; unmatched junction nucleotides: 4. Looked up from germline, CDR1 is SGHVS and CDR2 is FQNEAQ. DNA of the CDR3: TGTGCCAGCAGCTTAGAGGGGGCAGCGAACTATGGCTACACCTTC. It yields the protein CASSLEGAANYGYTF.

J is TRBJ2-5 and V is TRBV5-1, with 7 bases matching TRBD1. This CDR3 has 15 amino acids. CDR1 is SGHRS, CDR2 YFSETQ, per germline. V lost 4 bases, J lost 4 bases, and 10 bases stayed unmatched. The CDR3 reads CASSRTGPLRETQYF. The CDR3 coding sequence is TGCGCCAGCAGCCGGACAGGCCCTCTTAGAGAGACCCAGTACTTC.

This chain connects TRBV18 to TRBJ1-5; D uncertain. The V end lost 2 bases, the J end lost 0 bases, and 11 bases lay between the germline ends. Per germline, CDR1 KGHSH and CDR2 LQKENI. The CDR3 has 16 residues. The CDR3 DNA reads as TGTGCCAGCTCACCATGGGGTAGGGATAGCAATCAGCCCCAGCATTTT. This translates into CASSPWGRDSNQPQHF.

This clonotype was counted between two and nine times. The chain uses TRBV2 and TRBJ2-5; 11 bases map to TRBD2. This CDR3 spans 15 amino acids. J was trimmed by 0 bases and V by 10 bases; bases with no gene match: 7. Germline V gene sequence: CDR1 SNHLY, CDR2 FYNNEI. The CDR3 region has the DNA TGTGCCATCACTTTGACTAGCGGGGACCAAGAGACCCAGTACTTC. Protein product: CAITLTSGDQETQYF. Supplemented by reference TRBV2 and TRBJ2-5, the full variable domain reads EPEVTQTPSHQVTQMGQEVILRCVPISNHLYFYWYRQILGQKVEFLVSFYNNEISEKSEIFDDQFSVERPDGSNFTLKIRSTKLEDSAMYFCAITLTSGDQETQYFGPGTRLLVL.

This clonotype has only a few counts. J is TRBJ1-5 and V is TRBV28; D is unclear. This CDR3 contains 15 residues. V lost 4 bases, J lost 4 bases, and 14 bases lay in between. Looked up from germline, CDR1 is MDHEN and CDR2 is SYDVKM. The CDR3, as DNA: TGTGCCAGCAGTTCGGTAGGGAGGAGTAATCAGCCCCAGCATTTT. Translation: CASSSVGRSNQPQHF.